What follows describes a single TCR beta chain. Antigen specificity is unknown. This sample was included in a study of T cells in Graves' hyperthyroidism and ophthalmopathy. At the level of the study: Initial diagnosis, before any treatment, was when peripheral blood was collected. Study-level points and caveats: Before onset, ophthalmopathy was predicted by the model a median around 6 months earlier. Among clonotypes expanded in thyroid above 0.001, most were also found in blood.

The CDR3 totals 16 residues. With 4 bases removed from V and 0 bases from J, the gap between germline ends came to 15 bases. Germline-derived CDR1 and CDR2 are LGHDT and YNNKEL (reference sequence). From RNA transcripts, TCR beta CDR3 regions were amplified. The TCR CDR3 first-round RT-PCR relied on the HTBI primer set. TCRdb analysed the multiplex PCR reads with MiXCR anew, one entry per CDR3 protein. The table records more than 300,000 distinct CDR3 sequences, around 18% of them present only once. The rearrangement joins TRBV3-1 to TRBJ2-5, with D possibly matching TRBD2 (6 bases). Sample: blood. The TCR comes from a man younger than 35 with Graves' ophthalmopathy. CDR3 region: CASSLPTRGNQETQYF. CDR3 nucleotide sequence: TGTGCCAGCAGCCTCCCGACTCGGGGGAACCAAGAGACCCAGTACTTC.